The rows below give T cell receptor beta chains drawn from one sample of a study of T cells in localized non-small cell lung cancer. Repertoires were generated with immunoSEQ multiplex PCR, while TCRdb's copy carries only in-frame clones and drops some. The sample includes around 34,000 clones, roughly 93% of them seen just once. The sample in question was peripheral blood, obtained before any cancer treatment. The receptor set was obtained from a female donor older than 55 with stage I lung adenocarcinoma. Each CDR3 is given without its conserved first and last residue.

j_gene,v_gene,CDR3aa
TRBJ1-2,TRBV25-1,ASRDRGRSGYT
TRBJ2-3,TRBV5-6,ASSLITGQITDTQY
TRBJ1-1,TRBV4-1,ASSRGLMNTEAF
TRBJ2-5,TRBV9,ASNRGGSETQY
TRBJ1-2,TRBV5-4,ASSLDVYGYT
TRBJ1-2,TRBV20-1,SASGNYGYT
TRBJ2-2,TRBV7-3,ASSLTTDHTGELF
TRBJ2-2,TRBV10-3,AVQGLDTGELF
TRBJ1-3,TRBV18,ASSPPTGTSGNTIY
TRBJ2-6,TRBV10-3,AIRTGTGGTGANVLT
TRBJ1-2,TRBV14,ASSPWYGNYGYT
TRBJ1-1,TRBV28,ESGKNTEAF
TRBJ1-1,TRBV18,ASSLEDRGLAF
TRBJ1-5,TRBV2,ASSGTGGKPQH
TRBJ1-2,TRBV5-5,ASSLEGRGGYGYT
TRBJ2-2,TRBV4-3,ASSQDGSPSGELF
TRBJ1-5,TRBV19,ASSPRAQPQH
TRBJ2-2,TRBV7-3,ASSLGGPSGGYTGELF
TRBJ2-5,TRBV19,ASSRSGLAGVPETQY
TRBJ2-7,TRBV28,ASSFQGVVPYEQY
TRBJ2-2,TRBV9,ASSGLAAGELF
TRBJ1-2,TRBV7-9,ASSTRGSLFCGYT
TRBJ2-3,TRBV30,AWNYRGPPR
TRBJ2-3,TRBV5-4,ASSLAGAGQDTQY
TRBJ2-1,TRBV7-9,ASSTPGRLEQF
TRBJ1-1,TRBV18,ASSPQTGSGNTEAF
TRBJ2-7,TRBV5-6,ASSLPEGGFYEQY
TRBJ2-1,TRBV9,ASSAGTSGIGEQF
TRBJ2-3,TRBV4-1,ASSKPGLEVNTQY
TRBJ1-2,TRBV27,ASSFTGYGYT
TRBJ1-5,TRBV6-1,ASSEERGANQPQH
TRBJ2-1,TRBV27,ASEPGQGWNEQF
TRBJ2-5,TRBV6-1,ASSEDRGETQY
TRBJ1-5,TRBV7-2,ASSSDRDQPQH
TRBJ2-3,TRBV18,ASSLAQASTDTQY
TRBJ1-4,TRBV10-3,AISDGPRGQGNEKLF
TRBJ1-4,TRBV6-5,ASSYSIASQEKLF
TRBJ2-1,TRBV13,ASSSGTSGSSSYNEQF
TRBJ2-3,TRBV29-1,SVGPTSDTDTQY
TRBJ1-1,TRBV5-1,ASSPDNPNTEAF
TRBJ1-1,TRBV4-2,ASSPRQGAKGTEAF
TRBJ2-1,TRBV18,ASSSGTSGRNEQF
TRBJ2-4,TRBV6-1,ASTRKGAKNIQY
TRBJ2-1,TRBV7-9,ASSFPREFGEQF
TRBJ2-2,TRBV19,ASSSSTSGRAGELF
TRBJ2-7,TRBV28,ASSKSYNSYEQY
TRBJ2-7,TRBV27,ASSFLRTGPYEQY
TRBJ2-3,TRBV6-1,ASSEASGRATTQY
TRBJ2-3,TRBV2,ASSDSGLGGRG
TRBJ2-7,TRBV7-2,ASSLGGGPYEQY
TRBJ2-2,TRBV10-3,AISEIRGGTGELF
TRBJ1-5,TRBV7-8,ASSSSNRDLNQPQH
TRBJ2-7,TRBV4-3,ASSQDRRYEQY
TRBJ1-4,TRBV6-6,ASSLRGGTNEKLF